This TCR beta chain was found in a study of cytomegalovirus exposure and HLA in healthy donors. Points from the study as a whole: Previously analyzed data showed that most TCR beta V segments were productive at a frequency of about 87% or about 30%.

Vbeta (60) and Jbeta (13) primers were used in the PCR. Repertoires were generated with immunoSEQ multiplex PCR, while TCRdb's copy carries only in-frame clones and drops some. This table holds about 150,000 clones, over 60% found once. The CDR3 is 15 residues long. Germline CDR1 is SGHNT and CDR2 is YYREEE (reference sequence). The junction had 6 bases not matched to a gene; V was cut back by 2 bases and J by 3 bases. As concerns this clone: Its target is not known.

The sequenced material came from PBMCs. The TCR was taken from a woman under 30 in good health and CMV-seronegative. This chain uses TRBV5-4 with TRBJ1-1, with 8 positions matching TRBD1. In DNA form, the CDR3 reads TGTGCCAGCAGCTTACAGGGGGGGGATGACACTGAAGCTTTCTTT. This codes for CASSLQGGDDTEAFF.